These T cell receptor beta chains were read from a single sample in a study of T cell responses to AZD1222 COVID-19 vaccine. The method was immunoSEQ multiplex PCR; TCRdb's version includes in-frame clones alone and lacks a portion of them. The table records 150,000 to 200,000 clones, around 87% of them present only once. The sample consisted of peripheral blood, taken on day 0 of MenACWY control vaccination. These receptors were collected from an adult in good health. Both conserved end residues are part of each CDR3. The order of the fields is V gene, J gene, CDR3 protein.

TRBV25-1	TRBJ2-1	CASSEDTRSYNEQFF
TRBV12-3/TRBV12-4	TRBJ2-7	CASSTIQGTEQYF
TRBV7-6	TRBJ2-7	CASSPRGDSYEQYF
TRBV28	TRBJ1-2	CASSRPGTGDNGYTF
TRBV5-1	TRBJ2-3	CASSPGQTDTQYF
TRBV27	TRBJ2-2	CASSLMGGTGELFF
TRBV18	TRBJ2-7	CASSSDTMSSYEQYF
TRBV30	TRBJ1-2	CAWSALQRANYGYTF
TRBV7-2	TRBJ1-1	CASSLDHTEAFF
TRBV6-5	TRBJ2-3	CASTPGGYTDTQYF
TRBV5-1	TRBJ2-5	CASSLEGEVQETQYF
TRBV9	TRBJ2-1	CASSVATRSEQFF
TRBV5-1	TRBJ1-4	CASSLGSSRGSEKLFF
TRBV7-9	TRBJ2-7	CASSRDTSWREQYF
TRBV19	TRBJ1-1	CASSIRRNTEAFF
TRBV5-6	TRBJ1-4	CASSYTAGGLKLFF
TRBV6-2/TRBV6-3	TRBJ1-6	CASSYVGDHASPLHF
TRBV15	TRBJ2-3	CATSRDSTPGGQYF
TRBV4-3	TRBJ2-7	CASSQGTTTYEQYF
TRBV11-2	TRBJ2-2	CASSPLRGAGELFF
TRBV28	TRBJ1-6	CASSRDSNSPLHF
TRBV7-9	TRBJ1-2	CASSSGQGYGYTF
TRBV19	TRBJ1-1	CASSSTGIRAFF
TRBV27	TRBJ1-4	CASRGTENEKLFF
TRBV7-9	TRBJ2-7	CASSTTGVYEQYF
TRBV3-1/TRBV3-2	TRBJ2-5	CASSQGDYAETQYF
TRBV28	TRBJ2-7	CASKMGLHSYEQYF